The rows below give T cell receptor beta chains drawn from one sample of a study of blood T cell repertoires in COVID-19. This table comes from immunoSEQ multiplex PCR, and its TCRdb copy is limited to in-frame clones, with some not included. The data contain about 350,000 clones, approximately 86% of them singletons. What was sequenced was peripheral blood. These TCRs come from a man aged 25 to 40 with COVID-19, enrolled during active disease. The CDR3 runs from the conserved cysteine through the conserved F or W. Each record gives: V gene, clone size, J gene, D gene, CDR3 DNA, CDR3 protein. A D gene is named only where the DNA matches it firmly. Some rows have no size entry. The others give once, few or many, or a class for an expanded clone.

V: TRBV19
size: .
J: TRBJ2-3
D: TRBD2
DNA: TGTGCCAGTCGAGCGGGGGGAAGCACAGATACGCAGTATTTT
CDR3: CASRAGGSTDTQYF

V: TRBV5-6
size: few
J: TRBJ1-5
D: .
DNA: TGTGCCAGCAGCTTGGGGCGGGACTCGTATAGCAATCAGCCCCAGCATTTT
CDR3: CASSLGRDSYSNQPQHF

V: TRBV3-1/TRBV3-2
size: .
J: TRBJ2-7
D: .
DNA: TGTGCCAGCAGCCAAGGGGGGGTGACCTACGAGCAGTACTTC
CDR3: CASSQGGVTYEQYF

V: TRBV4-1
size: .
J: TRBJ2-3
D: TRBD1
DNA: TGCGCCAGCAGCCCGGGACAGGGGGCGACAGATACGCAGTATTTT
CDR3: CASSPGQGATDTQYF

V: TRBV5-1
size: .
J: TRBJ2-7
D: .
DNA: TGCGCCAGCAGATGGTCTCGTTCTAACGAGCAGTACTTC
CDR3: CASRWSRSNEQYF

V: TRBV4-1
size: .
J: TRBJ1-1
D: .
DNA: TGCGCCAGCAGCCAAGTATTGATAGTTGGCAGGGCAGACACTGAAGCTTTCTTT
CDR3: CASSQVLIVGRADTEAFF

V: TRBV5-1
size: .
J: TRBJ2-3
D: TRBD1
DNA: TGCGCCAGCAGCCAAGGGGGCGCCTCAGATACGCAGTATTTT
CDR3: CASSQGGASDTQYF

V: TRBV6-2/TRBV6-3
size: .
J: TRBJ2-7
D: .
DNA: TGTGCCAGCAGTAGGTCGCGGACATTCTACGAGCAGTACTTC
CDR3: CASSRSRTFYEQYF

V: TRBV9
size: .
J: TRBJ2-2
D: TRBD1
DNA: TGTGCCAGCAGCGGACAGGGGGCCTCGAACACCGGGGAGCTGTTTTTT
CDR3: CASSGQGASNTGELFF

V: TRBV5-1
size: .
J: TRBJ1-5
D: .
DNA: TGCGCCAGCAGCCCCGGGACAATAGCACAGCCCCAGCATTTT
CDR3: CASSPGTIAQPQHF

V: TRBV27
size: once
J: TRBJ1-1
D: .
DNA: TGTGCCAGCAGCATGAACAGGATATCCATGAACACTGAAGCTTTCTTT
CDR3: CASSMNRISMNTEAFF

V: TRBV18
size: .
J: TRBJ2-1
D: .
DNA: TGTGCCAGCTCACCACCGTCGGGAACCTACAATGAGCAGTTCTTC
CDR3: CASSPPSGTYNEQFF

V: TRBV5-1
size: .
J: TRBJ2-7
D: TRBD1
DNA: TGCGCCAGCAGCTTGGGAGGATTGGGACAGGTGGGCTACGAGCAGTACTTC
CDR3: CASSLGGLGQVGYEQYF

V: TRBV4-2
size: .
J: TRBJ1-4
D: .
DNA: TGTGCCAGCAGCCAAGTAAGTTCGGATGAAAAACTGTTTTTT
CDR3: CASSQVSSDEKLFF

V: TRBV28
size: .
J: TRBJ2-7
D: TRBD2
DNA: TGTGCCAGCAGTTCGACTAGCGGGAGCGAGCAGTACTTC
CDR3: CASSSTSGSEQYF

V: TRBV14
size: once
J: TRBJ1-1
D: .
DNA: TGTGCCAGCAGCCTTTCTTCGAACACTGAAGCTTTCTTT
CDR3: CASSLSSNTEAFF

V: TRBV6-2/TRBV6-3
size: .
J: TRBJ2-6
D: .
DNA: TGTGCCAGCAGTTACATAGGGGCTGGGGCCAACGTCCTGACTTTC
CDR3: CASSYIGAGANVLTF

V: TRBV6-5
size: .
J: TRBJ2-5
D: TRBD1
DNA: TGTGCCAGCAGTTCCTGGACAGGGGGCGCTGGGAAGACCCAGTACTTC
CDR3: CASSSWTGGAGKTQYF

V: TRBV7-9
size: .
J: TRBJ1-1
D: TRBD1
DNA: TGTGCCAGCAGTCTACAGGGGGGGAACACTGAAGCTTTCTTT
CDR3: CASSLQGGNTEAFF

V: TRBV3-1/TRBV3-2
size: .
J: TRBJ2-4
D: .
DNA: TGTGCCAGCAGCCAAGAGGATGGGACTTTCTTTAAAAACATTCAGTACTTC
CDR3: CASSQEDGTFFKNIQYF

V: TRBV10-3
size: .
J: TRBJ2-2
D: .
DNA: TGTGCCACACGCCGAGGGCCGATGAACACCGGGGAGCTGTTTTTT
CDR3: CATRRGPMNTGELFF

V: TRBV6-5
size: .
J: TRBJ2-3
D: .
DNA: TGTGCCAGCAGTTACTCGCAGGGGACAGATACGCAGTATTTT
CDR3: CASSYSQGTDTQYF

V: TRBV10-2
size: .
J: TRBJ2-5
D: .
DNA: TGCGCCAGCGAAGGGGTTAGAGAGACCCAGTACTTC
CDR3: CASEGVRETQYF

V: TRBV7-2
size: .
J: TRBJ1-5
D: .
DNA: TGTGCCAGCAGCTTGAGCGGAAACCAGCCCCAGCATTTT
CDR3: CASSLSGNQPQHF

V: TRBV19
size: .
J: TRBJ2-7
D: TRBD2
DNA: TGTGCCAGTAGTCCCGGGAGGGCCAACGAGCAGTACTTC
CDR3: CASSPGRANEQYF

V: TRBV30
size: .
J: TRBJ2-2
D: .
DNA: TGTGCCTGGAACCGGGGAGTGGACGCCGGGGAGCTGTTTTTT
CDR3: CAWNRGVDAGELFF

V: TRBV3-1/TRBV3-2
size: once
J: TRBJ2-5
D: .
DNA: TGTGCCAGCAGCCTAGAACCATACAGGGAAGAGACCCAGTACTTC
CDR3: CASSLEPYREETQYF

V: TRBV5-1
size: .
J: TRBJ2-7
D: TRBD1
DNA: TGCGCCAGCAGCTCGGGACAGAACTACGAGCAGTACTTC
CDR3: CASSSGQNYEQYF

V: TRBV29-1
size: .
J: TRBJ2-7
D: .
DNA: TGCAGCGTTGATGGTGGTCAGGGCTACGAGCAGTACTTC
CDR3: CSVDGGQGYEQYF

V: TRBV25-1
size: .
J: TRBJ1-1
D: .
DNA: TGTGCCAGCAGTTACGAGATAGGTGCCCGGGCTGAAGCTTTCTTT
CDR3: CASSYEIGARAEAFF

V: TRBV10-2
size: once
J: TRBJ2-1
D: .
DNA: TGCGCCAGCAGTGAGTTACGGGACTACCAAAGGGGGGAGCAGTTCTTC
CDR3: CASSELRDYQRGEQFF

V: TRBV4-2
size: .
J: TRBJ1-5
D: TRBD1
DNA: TGTGCCAGCAGCCCGATGGGACAGAATAGCAATCAGCCCCAGCATTTT
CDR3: CASSPMGQNSNQPQHF

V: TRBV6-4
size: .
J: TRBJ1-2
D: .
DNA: TGTGCCAGCAGTGACGAGGGGGTGGTGGACTCTGGCTACACCTTC
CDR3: CASSDEGVVDSGYTF

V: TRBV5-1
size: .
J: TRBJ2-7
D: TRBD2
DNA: TGCGCCAGCAGCCCCACCGGGACTAGCGGGAGCTCCTACGAGCAGTACTTC
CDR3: CASSPTGTSGSSYEQYF

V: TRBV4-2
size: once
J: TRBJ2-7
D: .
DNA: TGTGCCAGCAGCCAAGATTCAAGGAACAGGGTCTACGAGCAGTACTTC
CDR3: CASSQDSRNRVYEQYF

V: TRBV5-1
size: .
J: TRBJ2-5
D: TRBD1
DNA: TGCGCCAGCAGCCTGGGACAGGGGGCTAGAGAGCAAGAGACCCAGTACTTC
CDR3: CASSLGQGAREQETQYF

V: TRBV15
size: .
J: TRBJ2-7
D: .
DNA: TGTGCCACCAGCAGAGAAGGGAGCGGCTACGAGCAGTACTTC
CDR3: CATSREGSGYEQYF

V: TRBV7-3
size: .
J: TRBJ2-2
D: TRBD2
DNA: TGTGCCAGCAGCTTAACCCTAAAAGGACTAGCGGGGGGACACGCTATCACCGGGGAGCTGTTTTTT
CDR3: CASSLTLKGLAGGHAITGELFF

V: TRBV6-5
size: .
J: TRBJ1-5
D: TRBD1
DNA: TGTGCCAGCAGTTACTCGGGGACAGTTAGCAATCAGCCCCAGCATTTT
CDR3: CASSYSGTVSNQPQHF

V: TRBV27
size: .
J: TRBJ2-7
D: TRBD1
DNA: TGTGCCAGCAGTGTGGGACAGGGGTCATCCTACGAGCAGTACTTC
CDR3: CASSVGQGSSYEQYF

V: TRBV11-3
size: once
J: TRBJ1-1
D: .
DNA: TGTGCCAGCAGCTTCCTCACTGAAGCTTTCTTT
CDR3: CASSFLTEAFF

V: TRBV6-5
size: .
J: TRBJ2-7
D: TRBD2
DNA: TGTGCCACTCCCCGGGGGGGGCCCGAGCAGTACTTC
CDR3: CATPRGGPEQYF

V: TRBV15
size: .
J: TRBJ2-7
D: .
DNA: TGTGCCACCAGCAGAGACAGGGCTAATCCCTACGAGCAGTACTTC
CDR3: CATSRDRANPYEQYF

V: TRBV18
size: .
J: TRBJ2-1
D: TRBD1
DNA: TGTGCCAGCTCACCAGGAGAGGGGGCATACAATGAGCAGTTCTTC
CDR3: CASSPGEGAYNEQFF

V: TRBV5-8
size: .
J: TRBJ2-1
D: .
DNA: TGTGCCAGCAGTCTAGCTCTATACAATGAGCAGTTCTTC
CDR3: CASSLALYNEQFF

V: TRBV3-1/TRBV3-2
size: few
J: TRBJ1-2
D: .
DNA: TGTGCCAGCAGCCCTTGGGAGCGCACTAACTATGGCTACACCTTC
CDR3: CASSPWERTNYGYTF